The present T cell receptor beta chain was sequenced within a study of cytomegalovirus exposure and HLA in healthy donors. Study at large: Drawn from HLA-typed donors, 80 million to 95 million unique TCRs were held in an early data release. Study-level findings and limits: Per a prior analysis, the majority of TCR beta V segments were productive roughly 87% or roughly 30% of the time.

In the case of this clone: Antigen unknown. One end of the junction varies from germline; a read error may be responsible.

The PCR used 60 Vbeta and 13 Jbeta primers. Libraries were prepared by immunoSEQ multiplex PCR; TCRdb keeps only in-frame clonotypes and omits some of them. Among 180,000 or so clones, 60% to 80% were seen once, and the ten largest hold over 12%. This CDR3 is built from 12 residues. From germline, CDR1 is LNHDA and CDR2 SQIVND (reference sequence). Unrecorded immune exposures were likely, despite nominal health at sampling. This chain connects TRBV19 to TRBJ1-2; D remains ambiguous. Material for sequencing was PBMCs. The TCR comes from a man aged 45 to 65 in good health and CMV-seropositive. The CDR3, as DNA: TGTGCCGGTAGTATATCCTCGTATGGCTACACCTTC. Translated, it gives CAGSISSYGYTF.